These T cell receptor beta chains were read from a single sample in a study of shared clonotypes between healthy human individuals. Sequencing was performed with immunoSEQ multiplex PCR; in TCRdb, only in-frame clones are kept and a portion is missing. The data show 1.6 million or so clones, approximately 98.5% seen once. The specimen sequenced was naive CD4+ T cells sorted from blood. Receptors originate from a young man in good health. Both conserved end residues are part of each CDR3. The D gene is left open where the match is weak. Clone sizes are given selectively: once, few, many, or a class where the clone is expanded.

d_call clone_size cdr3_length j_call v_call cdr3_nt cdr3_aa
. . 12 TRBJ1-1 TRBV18 TGTGCCAGCTCACCGGGGGATACTGAAGCTTTCTTT CASSPGDTEAFF
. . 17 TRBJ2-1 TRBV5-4 TGTGCCAGCAGCCAACCTGCTGTGGGGAGCTCCTACAATGAGCAGTTCTTC CASSQPAVGSSYNEQFF
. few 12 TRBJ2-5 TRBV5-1 TGCGCCAGCGGGGCGTTCTTGGAGACCCAGTACTTC CASGAFLETQYF
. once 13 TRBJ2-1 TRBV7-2 TGTGCCAGCAGCCTAAACTACTACAATGAGCAGTTCTTC CASSLNYYNEQFF
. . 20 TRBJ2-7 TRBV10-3 TGTGCCATCAGGAGAACCAGGGGGGAAGTGACTAGGTCTATCTCCTACGAGCAGTACTTC CAIRRTRGEVTRSISYEQYF
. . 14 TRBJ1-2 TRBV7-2 TGTGCCAGCAGCTATTTTGGGGTCGACTATGGCTACACCTTC CASSYFGVDYGYTF
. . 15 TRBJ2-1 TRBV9 TGTGCCAGCAGCGTAGTAGGGGGGTCCTACAATGAGCAGTTCTTC CASSVVGGSYNEQFF
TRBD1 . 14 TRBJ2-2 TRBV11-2 TGTGCCAGCAGCTCCGACAGGGACACCGGGGAGCTGTTTTTT CASSSDRDTGELFF
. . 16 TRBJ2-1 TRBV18 TGTGCCAGCTCACCCGTGGGGGCAGGGGCCTACAATGAGCAGTTCTTC CASSPVGAGAYNEQFF
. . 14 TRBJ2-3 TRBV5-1 TGCGCCAGCAGAGGGGGGTTAGCCACAGATACGCAGTATTTT CASRGGLATDTQYF